The rows below give T cell receptor beta chains drawn from one sample of a study of early T cells in non-severe SARS-CoV-2 infection. TCRdb re-called the 5' RACE reads with MiXCR, one entry per CDR3 protein. Here the sample spans approximately 69,000 distinct CDR3 sequences, about 11% being singletons. Sequencing was carried out using whole blood. The origin of the receptors is an adult who was a healthcare worker with PCR-confirmed SARS-CoV-2 infection or an uninfected control (not recorded which). Both conserved end residues are trimmed from each CDR3. The D gene is left open where the match is weak.

TRBV18,TRBJ2-7,.,ASSPPNREGSEQY
TRBV27,TRBJ2-7,.,ASRFALGYEQY
TRBV20-1,TRBJ2-1,TRBD2,SAGRLAGEAEQF
TRBV18,TRBJ2-6,.,ASSNPAGPANVLT
TRBV20-1,TRBJ2-3,TRBD2,SASTSGGRFQY
TRBV7-9,TRBJ1-5,.,ASSLSGSQPQH
TRBV11-2,TRBJ2-2,TRBD1,ASSAGGNTGELF
TRBV29-1,TRBJ1-5,TRBD1,SAGTGANQPQH
TRBV12-3/TRBV12-4,TRBJ2-4,.,ASSLGAIQY
TRBV7-2,TRBJ2-5,TRBD2,ASSLGLAGGWGPRY
TRBV19,TRBJ2-2,TRBD2,ASSISFGSGSTGELF
TRBV5-1,TRBJ2-3,.,ASTLNWKDYTQY
TRBV6-1,TRBJ1-4,.,ASSEGLGYEKLF
TRBV12-2,TRBJ1-2,.,ASRLESGNYGYT
TRBV5-1,TRBJ1-4,.,ASSLDSFPATNEKLF
TRBV6-2/TRBV6-3,TRBJ2-7,.,ASSHSYEQY
TRBV5-5,TRBJ2-7,.,ASSLSFRGSLPYEQY
TRBV7-3,TRBJ2-1,.,ASSSPQANEQF
TRBV7-6,TRBJ2-7,.,ASSRGTAYEQY
TRBV6-2/TRBV6-3,TRBJ2-1,.,ASRLPPNEQF
TRBV19,TRBJ2-1,TRBD2,ASSRASGGAVREQF
TRBV12-3/TRBV12-4,TRBJ2-1,.,ASSLGRGEQF
TRBV20-1,TRBJ2-5,TRBD2,SAALSASGSGGGETQY
TRBV5-4,TRBJ2-5,TRBD2,ASSLAGTTSQETQY
TRBV5-1,TRBJ2-1,.,ASSFGGLYNEQF
TRBV4-1,TRBJ1-5,.,ASSQEWGSNQPQH
TRBV19,TRBJ2-4,TRBD1,ASSTLTGSKNIQY
TRBV19,TRBJ2-3,.,ASSPGTTDTQY
TRBV12-3/TRBV12-4,TRBJ1-2,.,ASSFADVLGGYT
TRBV5-6,TRBJ2-1,.,ASSLGRTGTLAGEF
TRBV11-2,TRBJ1-3,.,ASSTYRGSGNTIY
TRBV5-1,TRBJ2-5,.,ASSMEMPGETQY
TRBV19,TRBJ1-2,TRBD1,ASSPDRVSGYT
TRBV12-3/TRBV12-4,TRBJ2-7,.,ASSFGGGRNEQY
TRBV29-1,TRBJ2-5,TRBD1,SVVRTGQETQY
TRBV27,TRBJ1-1,.,ASSSILNWGTEAF
TRBV20-1,TRBJ2-1,.,SASGWGNEQF